This T cell receptor beta chain was obtained from a study of blood T cells in healthy people across ages (dated by TCRdb to 2015 to 2017). Regarding the study in general: Template switching captured roughly one uniquely barcoded TCR beta cDNA molecule per two T cells in model experiments. Using deep sequencing normalized with unique cDNA molecular identifiers, the study measured how TCR beta repertoire diversity changes with age. The donors were divided into four age groups: young (average roughly 15 years), middle-aged (roughly 40), aged (approximately 62) and long-lived (roughly 88). Using the same blood draw, the study looked at two additional independent replicas of 1 million unique cDNA reads for two donors, one aged 18 to 30 and the other aged 80 or older.

There are a few counts of this clonotype. Its antigen is still unknown. Per-base quality was not reported, and no clone a single base away is much larger than it. Library preparation was by 5' RACE. Sequencing took place on an Illumina HiSeq 2500. A second PCR of roughly 6 to 11 cycles was run with a J-beta primer mix and a sample-barcoded 5' primer. A unique molecular identifier was introduced onto each TCR beta cDNA molecule by a template-switch 5' adaptor carrying 12 random nucleotides. At least 2.5 million CDR3-containing paired-end reads were obtained from each sample. All of the RNA was converted into first-strand cDNA using the Mint cDNA synthesis kit, with a TRBC-specific oligonucleotide serving as the primer. After uracil-DNA glycosylase treatment, a first 18-cycle PCR used universal primers M1SS and BC2_uni_R on all cDNA. As for the original processing: For normalization, 1 million high-quality reads, each with a distinct molecular identifier, were randomly selected from each sample. Reads sharing molecular identifiers were discarded rather than binned into consensus sequences. MiTCR, with a Q25 quality threshold and the strictest error-elimination algorithm, was used for CDR3 identification, clonotype clustering and error correction. A nonparametric unseen species model with Euler transformation was used to estimate lower-bound total TCR beta diversity. TCRdb trimmed the raw reads at Q25, called clones with MiXCR and kept productive beta chains. Identical CDR3 protein sequences are pooled into one entry, listed with their most common genes and DNA. The authors' filters were not applied to this entry. The sample includes some 850,000 distinct CDR3 sequences, with approximately 24% observed a single time. The top ten clones comprise about 3% of the sample.

The 39 donors, aged about 6 to 95 years, were systemically healthy Caucasian individuals from Russia. Each donor gave about 9.7 milliliters of peripheral blood, drawn into EDTA-treated Vacutainer tubes. PBMCs were isolated by Ficoll-Paque density-gradient centrifugation, with at least 6 million obtained per sample. Total RNA, at least 6 micrograms per sample, was extracted from PBMCs with Trizol reagent. For every donor, an aliquot of PBMCs went through flow cytometry to measure the percentages of naive CD45RAhigh/CD27high T cells. V is pruned by 0 bases and J by 6 bases, leaving 8 bases of the junction without a gene match. The germline V gene supplies CDR1 MNHEY and CDR2 SVGAGI. Reading from cysteine to phenylalanine, the CDR3 counts 17 amino acids. The entry retains the CDR3 DNA only, 51 bases that are in frame from base 1. Findings and caveats that apply to the study as a whole: Because the CMV infection status of the donors was unknown, age-related changes in expanded clonotypes may potentially have been confounded. Bulk unsorted PBMC profiling prevented conclusive comparison of naive and antigen-experienced compartments. Compared with the aged group, the long-lived group had more naive CD4+ T cells, fewer expanded clones and increased TCR diversity, suggesting age selection. Total diversity estimates from one million sequenced T cells were considered lower bounds and underestimates. Observed TCR beta diversity per million T cells fell roughly linearly with age, and a significant reduction was already apparent by age approximately 41. Observed TCR beta diversity correlated strongly with the percentage of naive T cells measured by flow cytometry.

Another study also made use of these data, one on T cells of mothers and their children. That second report states: Nine systemically healthy Caucasian individuals served as donors, namely three mothers together with their six children. cDNA synthesis used all of the extracted RNA, with around 1.5 ug of RNA in each 15 ul reaction. Sample barcodes and 2-4 random nucleotides were added via the M1S primer in the second PCR. Over 9.5 million TCR beta CDR3 reads were obtained for each mother, and 2.5 million to 3 million reads were obtained for each child. In both related and unrelated pairs, thymic selection shapes the output of TCR recombination in a similar way, with inherited differences having only a minor effect. Normalized repertoire overlap was always found to be slightly, but never significantly, higher in related mother-child pairs than in unrelated mother-child pairs. With a sensitivity of about 100 clones per million clonotypes, no persistent microchimeric T cell clones were detected. In the study, deep NGS was used to compare the TCR beta repertoires of mothers and children, and features distinguishing related mother-child pairs from unrelated individuals were sought. The mean age was roughly 40 +/- 4 years for the mothers and around 10 +/- 4 years for the children. After adapter ligation with NEBNext reagents, the libraries were sequenced on Illumina HiSeq 2000 with 100+100 nt paired-end reads. To prevent cross-contamination, the mother and child libraries were prepared a month apart and were sequenced in separate runs. For each donor, somewhere between roughly 450,000 and 2,200,000 distinct TCR beta clonotypes were identified. Naive TCR beta clonotypes were estimated from low-frequency clonotypes matched to each donor's FACS-determined naive share, without sorting.

The TCR comes from a boy aged 5-17 years in good health. The sequence is built from TRBV6-5 and TRBJ2-3, with TRBD2 matching 11 junction bases. The specimen sequenced was blood. At the DNA level, the sequence is TGTGCCAGCAGTTACTCGCCCGGTAGCGGGGGGGCCGATACGCAGTATTTT. Translated, this gives CASSYSPGSGGADTQYF.